One sample yielded the 10 T cell receptor beta chains listed below, sequenced in a study of blood T cell repertoires in COVID-19. Measured with immunoSEQ multiplex PCR; TCRdb has only the in-frame clones, and not every one. The sample lists some 240,000 clones, 65% to 85% occurring once. Specimen: PBMCs or T cells enriched from blood (not recorded which). These receptors all come from a man aged 50 or older who had recovered from COVID-19.

The CDR3, as DNA: TGTGCCACCAGCAGAGTGGGGGGGCTTGGCTACACCTTC. It encodes CATSRVGGLGYTF. This rearrangement joins TRBV15 to TRBJ1-2, with D perhaps TRBD1 (6 bases). Germline V lookup: CDR1 LNHNV, CDR2 YYDKDF (reference sequence). The germline V and J ends were trimmed by 1 base and 7 bases, with 10 bases remaining between them. The CDR3 sequence is 13 residues long.

Only one count was recorded for this clone. The chain is built from TRBV6-1 and TRBJ1-1, with TRBD1 matching over 8 bases. CDR3 size: 13 residues. With 4 bases clipped from V and 12 bases from J, the junction kept 10 bases outside the gene matches. Germline CDR1 reads MNHNS; CDR2 reads SASEGT. This CDR3 reads CASSGRAGGFPFF. CDR3 DNA sequence: TGTGCCAGCAGTGGCCGGGCAGGGGGCTTTCCTTTCTTT.

The chain couples TRBV5-1 to TRBJ2-3, with TRBD2 identical over 8 bases. The length of the CDR3 is 14 residues. V was pared by 0 bases and J by 6 bases, with 3 bases of the junction left unmatched. Germline V gives CDR1 SGHRS, CDR2 YFSETQ. In DNA form, the CDR3 reads TGCGCCAGCAGCTTGGGACTAGCGATCGATACGCAGTATTTT. Translated: CASSLGLAIDTQYF.

The gene calls are TRBV19 and TRBJ2-7; 10 nucleotides agree with TRBD1. Germline lookup yields CDR1 LNHDA and CDR2 SQIVND (reference sequence). Trimming removed 4 bases from V and 0 bases from J; junction bases left unmatched: 6. This CDR3 is built from 16 residues. CDR3 in amino acids: CASSTADRGRSYEQYF. The CDR3 coding sequence is TGTGCCAGTAGTACGGCCGACAGGGGGCGCTCCTACGAGCAGTACTTC.

The CDR3 bases are TGTGCCAGCAGCCTAGGGCCTAACACCGGGGAGCTGTTTTTT. It translates to CASSLGPNTGELFF. V is TRBV11-3 and J is TRBJ2-2; D is unclear. The germline V gene encodes CDR1 SGHNT and CDR2 YENEEA. The CDR3 covers 14 residues. V was trimmed by 5 bases and J by 2 bases, leaving 9 bases between them. The full variable domain, its missing parts supplied by reference TRBV11-3 and TRBJ2-2, is EAGVVQSPRYKIIEKKQPVAFWCNPISGHNTLYWYLQNLGQGPELLIRYENEEAVDDSQLPKDRFSAERLKGVDSTLKIQPAELGDSAVYLCASSLGPNTGELFFGEGSRLTVL.

This clone was detected a few times. This chain connects TRBV5-4 to TRBJ2-7, with a tentative D call TRBD2 (6 bases). The CDR3 is made up of 14 amino acids. CDR1 SGHNT and CDR2 YYREEE come from the germline V gene (reference sequence). The germline V and J ends were trimmed by 0 bases and 2 bases, with 9 bases remaining between them. Written as DNA, the CDR3 is TGTGCCAGCAGCTTGGACTCTAGCGCCTACGAGCAGTACTTC. Amino acid sequence: CASSLDSSAYEQYF.

The table lists this clone with a count of one. The chain combines TRBV5-1 with TRBJ1-1; 7 nucleotides agree with TRBD1. The V gene's germline CDR1 is SGHRS and CDR2 YFSETQ. This CDR3 comprises 17 residues. The junction had 15 bases not matched to a gene; V was cut back by 4 bases and J by 3 bases. The CDR3 here is CASSRNTGAEGYTEAFF. DNA of the CDR3: TGCGCCAGCAGCCGGAATACAGGGGCCGAGGGGTACACTGAAGCTTTCTTT.

A single count supports this clone. This sequence joins TRBV9 and TRBJ2-5; 8 bases align to TRBD1. The CDR3 has 16 residues. CDR1 SGDLS and CDR2 YYNGEE come from the germline V gene. J gave up 5 bases and V 4 bases, and 13 bases lay outside the gene matches. DNA of the CDR3: TGTGCCAGCAGCCCGCAGGCAGGGGGCGCGGGGGAGACCCAGTACTTC. Translating it yields CASSPQAGGAGETQYF.

The V gene is TRBV4-1, the J gene TRBJ1-1; a possible D gene is TRBD1 (6 bases). Trimming took 1 base from V and 1 from J, leaving 16 bases between them. This CDR3 spans 17 amino acids. The germline gives CDR1 MGHRA, CDR2 YSYEKL. CDR3 amino acids: CASSQAGGGNRNTEAFF. CDR3 nucleotide sequence: TGCGCCAGCAGCCAAGCGGGAGGGGGGAACAGGAACACTGAAGCTTTCTTT.

The chain combines TRBV3-1 (or the pseudogene TRBV3-2) with TRBJ1-1; D might be TRBD1 (5 bases). Germline V gives CDR1 LGHDT, CDR2 YNNKEL (reference sequence). This CDR3 region has 14 residues. V was pared by 0 bases and J by 0 bases, with 5 bases between. The CDR3 DNA follows: TGTGCCAGCAGCCAAGAGGACATGAACACTGAAGCTTTCTTT. The encoded protein is CASSQEDMNTEAFF.